These 30 T cell receptor beta chains were all obtained from the same sample, sequenced in a study of T cells expressing NK-cell markers. After re-calling the 5' RACE reads, TCRdb lists one entry per CDR3 protein, DNA absent. The sample totals some 460,000 distinct CDR3 sequences. Material for sequencing was blood T cells: a sorted CD56 or NKG2C T cell subset, CD4+ or CD8+ T cells, or bulk PBMC T cells (not recorded which). The receptor set was obtained from a woman aged 45 to 65 in good health.

V usage is TRBV12-3 or TRBV12-4 and J usage is TRBJ2-3. The CDR3 has 14 amino acids. The chain's CDR3 is CASTRTFGTDTQYF.

The CDR3 is CASSQDLASSGYTF. J is TRBJ1-2 and V is TRBV3-1. Germline lookup yields CDR1 LGHDT and CDR2 YNNKEL (reference sequence). The CDR3 totals 14 residues.

This chain connects TRBV29-1 to TRBJ2-2; TCRdb gives TRBD1 as the D gene, but with no DNA this cannot be confirmed. The CDR3 has 15 residues. Germline-derived CDR1 and CDR2 are SQVTM and ANQGSEA. The CDR3 sequence is CSVEIRGRWAGELFF.

This chain connects TRBV12-3 or TRBV12-4 to TRBJ2-1. The CDR3 extends over 13 amino acids. This CDR3 is CASSLRSYDEQFF.

The CDR3 here is CATRIGQVDEKLFF. The chain is built from TRBV10-3 and TRBJ1-4; TCRdb gives TRBD1 as the D gene, but with no DNA this cannot be confirmed. The CDR3 sequence is 14 residues long. CDR1 is ENHRY, CDR2 SYGVKD, per germline.

J is TRBJ2-3 and V is TRBV4-2; TCRdb calls TRBD1, which cannot be checked without DNA. The CDR3 consists of 18 residues. The V gene's germline CDR1 is LGHNA and CDR2 YNFKEQ. The CDR3 sequence is CASSPRGGDELFTDTQYF.

The chain is built from TRBV28 and TRBJ1-1; checking the TCRdb D call of TRBD1 is not possible without DNA. The CDR3 is made up of 15 amino acids. Looked up from germline, CDR1 is MDHEN and CDR2 is SYDVKM. The CDR3 protein is CASSLLAGLNTEAFF. The full variable domain, completed using reference TRBV28 and TRBJ1-1, is DVKVTQSSRYLVKRTGEKVFLECVQDMDHENMFWYRQDPGLGLRLIYFSYDVKMKEKGDIPEGYSVSREKKERFSLILESASTNQTSMYLCASSLLAGLNTEAFFGQGTRLTVV.

The V gene is TRBV10-3, the J gene TRBJ2-4; the TCRdb D gene call, TRBD2, has no DNA to confirm it. Germline assignment: CDR1 ENHRY and CDR2 SYGVKD. The CDR3 extends over 14 amino acids. This CDR3 is CASGTSGAKNIQYF.

V gene TRBV7-9 combines with J gene TRBJ2-2; there is no DNA to check the TCRdb D call of TRBD1. The CDR3 has 15 amino acids. CDR1 SEHNR and CDR2 FQNEAQ come from the germline V gene (reference sequence). CDR3 sequence reads: CASSAGTGFTGELFF.

J is TRBJ2-3 and V is TRBV6-1. This CDR3 has 14 residues. Germline V gene lookup returns CDR1 MNHNS and CDR2 SASEGT. The CDR3: CASSEEEVMDTQYF.

The chain carries TRBV6-5 and TRBJ1-4; TCRdb lists TRBD1, though no DNA is available to test this call. Germline CDR1 is MNHEY and CDR2 is SVGAGI. The CDR3 runs 14 residues. The CDR3: CASSYQGMGEKLFF.

This chain uses TRBV29-1 with TRBJ2-7; TCRdb selects TRBD1, and the lack of DNA leaves this call unchecked. This CDR3 contains 15 residues. CDR1 SQVTM and CDR2 ANQGSEA come from the germline V gene. The CDR3 loop is CSVALLTGVAYEQYF.

The genes are TRBV7-9 and TRBJ2-1; TCRdb names TRBD2, which stays unverified in the absence of DNA. The germline V gene has CDR1 SEHNR and CDR2 FQNEAQ (reference sequence). The CDR3 runs to 14 residues. CDR3 protein: CASSFRGLNNEQFF.

The CDR3 spells CASSSLGAGAYEQYF. The J gene is TRBJ2-7, the V gene TRBV21-1; the TCRdb D gene call, TRBD2, has no DNA to confirm it. TRBV21-1 is labeled a pseudogene. The CDR3 totals 15 residues.

The V and J genes are TRBV9 and TRBJ1-1. The germline gives CDR1 SGDLS, CDR2 YYNGEE. This CDR3 is 15 amino acids long. This CDR3 reads CASSVVVSGGGEAFF.

The chain uses TRBV27 and TRBJ2-2; absent DNA, TCRdb's TRBD2 call cannot be checked. The CDR3 has 15 amino acids. CDR1 is MNHEY and CDR2 is SMNVEV in the germline V gene (reference sequence). CDR3 in amino acids: CASSLRTSPTGELFF.

The chain links TRBV6-6 to TRBJ1-1; lacking DNA, the TRBD1 call made by TCRdb goes unchecked. The CDR3 loop spans 15 amino acids. Per germline, CDR1 MNHNY and CDR2 SVGAGI (reference sequence). CDR3 sequence: CASGRGGGRNTEAFF.

J is TRBJ2-5 and V is TRBV20-1; TCRdb's D call, TRBD2, is unchecked because there is no DNA. The CDR3 spans 15 residues. Germline V gene data show CDR1 as DFQATT and CDR2 as SNEGSKA (reference sequence). The chain's CDR3 is CSARVSGRARETQYF.

The chain links TRBV6-5 to TRBJ2-2. CDR3 length: 13 amino acids. Germline V CDR1 and CDR2: MNHEY, SVGAGI. The CDR3: CASFSVVGGELFF.

V usage is TRBV6-1 and J usage is TRBJ1-3; TCRdb lists TRBD1, though no DNA is available to test this call. From germline, CDR1 is MNHNS and CDR2 SASEGT. This CDR3 region has 15 residues. This CDR3 reads CASREATGWGNTIYF.

The chain has TRBV5-1 and TRBJ1-2; the TCRdb D gene call, TRBD1, has no DNA to confirm it. Germline values: CDR1 SGHRS, CDR2 YFSETQ. This CDR3 contains 17 residues. This CDR3 is CASSLVAPQVGYGGYTF.

The CDR3 spells CASSQGATNEKLFF. The chain joins TRBV4-1 to TRBJ1-4. Germline V gene data show CDR1 as MGHRA and CDR2 as YSYEKL. This CDR3 is built from 14 residues.

The V call is TRBV20-1, the J call TRBJ1-5. The CDR3 consists of 15 residues. Germline lookup yields CDR1 DFQATT and CDR2 SNEGSKA (reference sequence). CDR3 loop: CSASELKGGDQPQHF.

The rearrangement joins TRBV19 to TRBJ2-7. The CDR3 length is 13 residues. Germline V gene sequence: CDR1 LNHDA, CDR2 SQIVND (reference sequence). The CDR3 reads CASADSSGYEQYF.

The chain combines TRBV11-2 with TRBJ2-3; without DNA, the TCRdb call of TRBD1 cannot be checked. The CDR3 is 17 amino acids. Germline CDR1 is SGHAT and CDR2 is FQNNGV. CDR3 in amino acids: CASSPPGSPTGTDTQYF.

This chain uses TRBV4-1 with TRBJ2-1. This CDR3 is built from 14 residues. Per the germline V gene, CDR1 is MGHRA and CDR2 is YSYEKL. The CDR3: CASLGGSSYNEQFF.

The chain links TRBV27 to TRBJ2-7; TCRdb's assignment of TRBD2 cannot be checked, as there is no DNA. CDR3 length: 16 residues. Germline V gene data show CDR1 as MNHEY and CDR2 as SMNVEV (reference sequence). The CDR3 loop reads CASYRSLAGGLGEQYF.

The chain is built from TRBV18 and TRBJ2-1. CDR1 KGHSH and CDR2 LQKENI come from the germline V gene. The CDR3 sequence is 13 residues long. CDR3 residues: CASSPQLGEEQFF.

The chain has TRBV5-6 and TRBJ1-2. This CDR3 is 15 amino acids long. CDR1 is SGHDT and CDR2 is YYEEEE in the germline V gene. The CDR3 loop is CASSLVGGLDYGYTF.

J is TRBJ1-1 and V is TRBV12-3 or TRBV12-4; the D call from TCRdb, TRBD1, cannot be confirmed without DNA. The CDR3 runs to 14 residues. The CDR3: CASSLGVGGAEAFF.